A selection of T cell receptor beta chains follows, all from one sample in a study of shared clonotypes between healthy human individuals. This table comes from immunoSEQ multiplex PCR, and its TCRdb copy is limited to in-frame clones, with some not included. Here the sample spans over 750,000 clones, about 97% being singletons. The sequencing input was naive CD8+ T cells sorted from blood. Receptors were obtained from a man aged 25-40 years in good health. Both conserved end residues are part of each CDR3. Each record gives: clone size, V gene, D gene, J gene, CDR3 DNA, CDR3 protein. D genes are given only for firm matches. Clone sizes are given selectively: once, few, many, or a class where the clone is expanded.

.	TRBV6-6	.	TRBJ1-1	TGTGCCAGCAGTTACACCGGCAGGGACTCTGAAGCTTTCTTT	CASSYTGRDSEAFF
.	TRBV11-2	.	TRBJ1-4	TGTGCCAGCAGCTTAGGTGGGATCTTCGGGGAAAAACTGTTTTTT	CASSLGGIFGEKLFF
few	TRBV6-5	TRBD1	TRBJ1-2	TGTGCCAGCAGTCCACAGGGGGGCCGAGAAGGCTACACCTTC	CASSPQGGREGYTF
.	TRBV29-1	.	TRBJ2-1	TGCAGCGTTGACGGAGGGAGTTACAATGAGCAGTTCTTC	CSVDGGSYNEQFF
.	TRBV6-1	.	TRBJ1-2	TGTGCCAGCACTCCAGGGACCCTTAGCTATGGCTACACCTTC	CASTPGTLSYGYTF
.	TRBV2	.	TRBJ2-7	TGTGCCAGCACTACGACAGGAAGGAGCTCCTACGAGCAGTACTTC	CASTTTGRSSYEQYF
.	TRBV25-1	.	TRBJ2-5	TGTGCCAGCAGTGAAGGGGTAGGGAGAGGGGGGGAGACCCAGTACTTC	CASSEGVGRGGETQYF
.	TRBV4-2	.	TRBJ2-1	TGTGCCAGCAGCCAAGAGGGCGGCAGGTCGGACAATGAGCAGTTCTTC	CASSQEGGRSDNEQFF
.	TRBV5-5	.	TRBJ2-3	TGTGCCAGCAGCTTGGTTCCCGGAGAAGATACGCAGTATTTT	CASSLVPGEDTQYF
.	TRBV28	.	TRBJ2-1	TGTGCCAGCAGTGCCCGATTGGGGAAGAGCCATGAGCAGTTCTTC	CASSARLGKSHEQFF
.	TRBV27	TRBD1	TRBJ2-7	TGTGCCAGCAGTCCGACAGGGCCAGCCTACGAGCAGTACTTC	CASSPTGPAYEQYF
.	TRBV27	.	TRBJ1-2	TGTGCCAGCAGTGTATCAGGGCTATATGGCTACACCTTC	CASSVSGLYGYTF
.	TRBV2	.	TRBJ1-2	TGTGCCACCAGAACCGTGGGTAACTATGGCTACACCTTC	CATRTVGNYGYTF
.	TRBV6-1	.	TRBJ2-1	TGTGCCAGCAGTTTAGACTACTCGAGTTCCAATGAGCAGTTCTTC	CASSLDYSSSNEQFF
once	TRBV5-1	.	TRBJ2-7	TGCGCCAGCAGCTCACCAAACACAGGGCTTAGGGGCTACGAGCAGTACTTC	CASSSPNTGLRGYEQYF
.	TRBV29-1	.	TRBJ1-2	TGCAGCGTTGAAGATCTCCCCGGAGGGGGAGGGGGCTATGGCTACACCTTC	CSVEDLPGGGGGYGYTF
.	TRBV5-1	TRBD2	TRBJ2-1	TGCGCCAGCAGCGCCGGAGCGGGAGGGTACAATGAGCAGTTCTTC	CASSAGAGGYNEQFF
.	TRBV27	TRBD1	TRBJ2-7	TGTGCCAGCAGTCGACCGGGACAGGGAAACGAGCAGTACTTC	CASSRPGQGNEQYF
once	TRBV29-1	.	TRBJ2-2	TGCAGCGTTGAATGGGCAGGGAGACACACCGGGGAGCTGTTTTTT	CSVEWAGRHTGELFF
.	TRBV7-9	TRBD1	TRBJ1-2	TGTGCCAGCAGCTCAACCGGGACAGGCACGAACTATGGCTACACCTTC	CASSSTGTGTNYGYTF
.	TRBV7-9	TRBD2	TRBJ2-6	TGTGCCAGCAGCTTACACCCAGGAACTAGCGGGGCCTACGTCCTGACTTTC	CASSLHPGTSGAYVLTF
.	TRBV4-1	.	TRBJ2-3	TGCGCCAGCAGCCAAGTAGCGGATAGAGATACGCAGTATTTT	CASSQVADRDTQYF
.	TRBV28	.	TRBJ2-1	TGTGCCAGCACCCCGGTCGGGGACTACAATGAGCAGTTCTTC	CASTPVGDYNEQFF
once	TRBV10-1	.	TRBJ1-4	TGCGCCAGCAGTACGGGCGGCCGAGGTGAAAAACTGTTTTTT	CASSTGGRGEKLFF
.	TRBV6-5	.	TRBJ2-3	TGTGCCAGCAGTTACCCTACACCAGATACGCAGTATTTT	CASSYPTPDTQYF
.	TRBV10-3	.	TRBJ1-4	TGTGCCATCAGTGACAGCGGAACAGGGAATGAAAAACTGTTTTTT	CAISDSGTGNEKLFF
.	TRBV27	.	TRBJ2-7	TGTGCCAGCAGTCCCGCGTTAACGGAGAGCTACGAGCAGTACTTC	CASSPALTESYEQYF
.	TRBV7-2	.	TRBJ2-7	TGTGCCAGCAGCTCGGACAGAAGCTACGAGCAGTACTTC	CASSSDRSYEQYF
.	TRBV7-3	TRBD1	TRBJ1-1	TGTGCCAGCAGCTTGACAGGGGAGAACACTGAAGCTTTCTTT	CASSLTGENTEAFF
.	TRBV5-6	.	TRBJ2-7	TGTGCCAGCAGCCTAGGCCCAGCGTCTTACGAGCAGTACTTC	CASSLGPASYEQYF
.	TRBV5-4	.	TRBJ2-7	TGTGCCAGCAGCTTGGACCTTTACGAGCAGTACTTC	CASSLDLYEQYF
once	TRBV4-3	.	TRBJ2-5	TGCGCCAGCAGCCAAGAACAGGGAGCGGGAGAGACCCAGTACTTC	CASSQEQGAGETQYF
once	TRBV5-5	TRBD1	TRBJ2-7	TGTGCCAGCAGCTTGGGACAGGGGAGCTACGAGCAGTACTTC	CASSLGQGSYEQYF
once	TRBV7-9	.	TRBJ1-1	TGTGCCAGCAGCTCCGATAAGGGCTGGAACACTGAAGCTTTCTTT	CASSSDKGWNTEAFF
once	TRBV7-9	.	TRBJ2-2	TGTGCCAGCAGCTTAGCCGGGGCAGGGGAGCTGTTTTTT	CASSLAGAGELFF
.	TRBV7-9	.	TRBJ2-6	TGTGCCAGCAGACTTAGTCGGTCTGGGGCCAACGTCCTGACTTTC	CASRLSRSGANVLTF
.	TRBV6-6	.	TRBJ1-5	TGTGCCAGCGATGAGCCGGATACTGGACAGCCCCAGCATTTT	CASDEPDTGQPQHF
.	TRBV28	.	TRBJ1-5	TGTGCCAGCAACTTCCAAGAAGGGTACGATCAGCCCCAGCATTTT	CASNFQEGYDQPQHF
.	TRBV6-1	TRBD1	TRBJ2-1	TGTGCCAGCAGTGACTTCCCGGACAGGGGGCAGAGCAATGAGCAGTTCTTC	CASSDFPDRGQSNEQFF
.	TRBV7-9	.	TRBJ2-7	TGTGCCAGCAGCATGCGACAGGAGGAGTACGAGCAGTACTTC	CASSMRQEEYEQYF
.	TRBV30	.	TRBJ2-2	TGTGCCTGGGACCCCCGGGGGGCTGAGGTCGGGGAGCTGTTTTTT	CAWDPRGAEVGELFF
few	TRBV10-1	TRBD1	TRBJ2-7	TGCGCCAGCCGCGTGGGTCGGACAGGGACCTACGAGCAGTACTTC	CASRVGRTGTYEQYF
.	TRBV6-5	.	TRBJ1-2	TGTGCCAGCAGTTACTCTACAGGAGCGGCCTATGGCTACACCTTC	CASSYSTGAAYGYTF